Following are 10 T cell receptor beta chains from one sample sequenced in a study of blood T cell repertoires in COVID-19. The data were produced by immunoSEQ multiplex PCR, yet TCRdb's version contains in-frame clones alone and is incomplete. The sample lists 150,000 to 200,000 clones; approximately 87% were seen once. The sample taken for sequencing was peripheral blood. Receptor source: a woman aged 18-35 years who had recovered from COVID-19.

Only one count was recorded for this clone. V usage is TRBV5-5 and J usage is TRBJ2-6; 8 bases are a match to TRBD1. V lost 2 bases, J lost 2 bases, and 0 bases stayed unmatched. Germline values: CDR1 SGHKS, CDR2 YYEKEE (reference sequence). This CDR3 is 15 amino acids long. The CDR3 sequence: CASSLQGAGANVLTF. DNA for the CDR3: TGTGCCAGCAGCTTACAGGGGGCTGGGGCCAACGTCCTGACTTTC.

The chain has TRBV7-2 and TRBJ2-5; a weak D match, TRBD2 (5 bases). Trimming removed 3 bases at V and 0 bases at J, with 5 bases between. The CDR3 consists of 13 residues. Germline values: CDR1 SGHTA, CDR2 FQGNSA. The CDR3 protein is CASSFGNQETQYF. DNA of the CDR3: TGTGCCAGCAGCTTCGGGAACCAAGAGACCCAGTACTTC.

The chain joins TRBV27 to TRBJ1-1; 9 bases map to TRBD1. The CDR3 totals 14 residues. Trimming cost V 6 bases and J 1 base; bases outside gene matches: 3. Germline V gives CDR1 MNHEY, CDR2 SMNVEV (reference sequence). CDR3 nucleotides: TGTGCCAGCAGGGTGACAGGGGGGAACACTGAAGCTTTCTTT. Amino acids: CASRVTGGNTEAFF.

The rearrangement uses TRBV27 and TRBJ1-1; 7 nucleotides align to TRBD1. CDR1 and CDR2 from the germline V gene are MNHEY and SMNVEV (reference sequence). This CDR3 is 17 amino acids long. Losses at the gene ends were 0 bases for V and 0 bases for J; bases not matched to a gene: 7. The CDR3 protein is CASSLSQGSGMNTEAFF. The CDR3 nucleotides read TGTGCCAGCAGTTTATCACAGGGGTCGGGAATGAACACTGAAGCTTTCTTT.

The chain carries TRBV7-9 and TRBJ2-1, with 7 bases identical to TRBD2. CDR3 length: 14 residues. CDR1 SEHNR and CDR2 FQNEAQ come from the germline V gene (reference sequence). J was trimmed by 2 bases and V by 5 bases; bases with no gene match: 3. The CDR3 DNA sequence: TGTGCCAGCAGCCGGGGGGAACCCTACAATGAGCAGTTCTTC. Protein sequence: CASSRGEPYNEQFF.

V and J are TRBV7-9 and TRBJ1-1; TRBD1 matches 8 bases. Germline CDR1 is SEHNR and CDR2 is FQNEAQ (reference sequence). The CDR3 totals 14 residues. The junction had 5 bases not matched to a gene; V was cut back by 1 base and J by 7 bases. The CDR3 coding sequence is TGTGCCAGCAGCTTAGATACAGGGGGTGATGAAGCTTTCTTT. Translating it yields CASSLDTGGDEAFF.

The rearrangement links TRBV11-2 to TRBJ2-1, with 12 positions matching TRBD2. J was trimmed by 14 bases and V by 5 bases; bases with no gene match: 13. Germline assignment: CDR1 SGHAT and CDR2 FQNNGV. The CDR3 is 15 amino acids. The CDR3 DNA reads as TGTGCCAGCAGCCCGACTAGCGGGAGCGCGGGAGTGGAGTTCTTC. Its protein is CASSPTSGSAGVEFF.

This chain connects TRBV2 to TRBJ2-7; TRBD2 is a possible D gene (6 bases). V dropped 4 bases and J dropped 4 bases, with 14 bases sitting between them. Germline CDR1 reads SNHLY; CDR2 reads FYNNEI. The CDR3 has 14 residues. The CDR3 DNA reads TGTGCCAGCAGTGCTGGGACTCAGGGTTACGAGCAGTACGTC. Protein: CASSAGTQGYEQYV.

This clone has just one count. J is TRBJ2-3 and V is TRBV9; D is perhaps TRBD1 (6 bases). Germline loops: CDR1 SGDLS, CDR2 YYNGEE. The CDR3 is made up of 14 amino acids. The V and J ends lost 4 bases and 6 bases respectively, with 15 bases between them. The CDR3 loop reads CASSPQERGDTQYF. DNA of the CDR3: TGTGCCAGCAGCCCCCAGGAGAGGGGGGATACGCAGTATTTT.

The V call is TRBV5-1, the J call TRBJ2-1, with 9 positions matching TRBD1. The CDR3 consists of 14 residues. J lost 7 bases, V lost 3 bases, and 5 bases had no gene match. The V gene's germline CDR1 is SGHRS and CDR2 YFSETQ. The CDR3 coding sequence is TGCGCCAGCAGCTCTGGACAGGGGCATAATGAGCAGTTCTTC. As protein: CASSSGQGHNEQFF.